This T cell receptor beta chain was captured by sequencing in a study of blood T cell repertoires in COVID-19. J was trimmed by 6 bases and V by 5 bases; bases with no gene match: 6. The CDR3 has 14 amino acids. Germline V gene data show CDR1 as MNHEY and CDR2 as SVGEGT. Measured with immunoSEQ multiplex PCR; TCRdb has only the in-frame clones, and not every one. The repertoire holds 55,000 to 65,000 clones, with 82% as singletons. This TCR derives from a human donor in a cohort sampled during active COVID-19. This sequence joins TRBV6-2 or TRBV6-3 and TRBJ1-5, with 8 bases lining up with TRBD1. Sequenced material: peripheral blood. The CDR3 DNA follows: TGTGCCAGCAGTCAGACAGGGGCTGGTCAGCCCCAGCATTTT. This gives the protein CASSQTGAGQPQHF.